What follows is one T cell receptor (beta chain) and its context. V lost 4 bases and J lost 1, with 4 bases in between. Germline loops: CDR1 SQVTM, CDR2 ANQGSEA. The CDR3 runs 12 residues. The sample originates from a study of blood T cell repertoires in COVID-19. Study in general: Acute and convalescent COVID-19 samples came from the United States, Italy and Spain. Sources were T cells, B-cell-depleted T cells, or PBMCs; the material itself was cDNA or gDNA.

Per the authors' pipeline: Amplification from reference gene primers served as the basis for estimated nucleated cell counts. Sequenced by immunoSEQ multiplex PCR; TCRdb stores in-frame clones only, minus some. V, J and clone size are those of that table, while D and trimming were read from the DNA. The sample contains 95,000 to 130,000 clones, over 75% of which appear only once. The sequenced sample consisted of peripheral blood. The sequence was obtained from a human donor with active COVID-19. The donor label of this sample is uncertain. V gene TRBV29-1 combines with J gene TRBJ2-2; D not resolved. The CDR3 DNA is TGCAGCGTTGCCTGGAACACCGGGGAGCTGTTTTTT. It codes for CSVAWNTGELFF.